A selection of T cell receptor beta chains follows, all from one sample in a study of cytomegalovirus exposure and HLA in healthy donors. Using immunoSEQ multiplex PCR, the repertoire was profiled, and TCRdb retains in-frame clones only, with some absent. The sample has around 74,000 clones. The sample comprised PBMCs. These receptors all stem from a man aged 50 to 60 in good health and CMV-seropositive. Each CDR3 is given with its conserved first and last residue. Fields, in order: J gene, D gene, V gene, CDR3 DNA, CDR3 protein. The D gene is left open where the match is weak.

>TRBJ2-1|TRBD1|TRBV5-1
TGCGCCAGCAGCTGGCCGGGACAGGGCAATGAGCAGTTCTTC
CASSWPGQGNEQFF
>TRBJ2-5|TRBD1|TRBV2
TGTGCCAGCAGTGAGAGGGGGCAGGGGGCAGAGACCCAGTACTTC
CASSERGQGAETQYF
>TRBJ2-1|TRBD1|TRBV27
TGTGCCAGCAGCAAGGGAGGGACAGGGAGCGAGCAGTTCTTC
CASSKGGTGSEQFF
>TRBJ2-2|TRBD2|TRBV5-1
TGCGCCAGCAGCTGGACTAGCGGGGGAAACACCGGGGAGCTGTTTTTT
CASSWTSGGNTGELFF
>TRBJ1-5|TRBD1|TRBV6-5
TGTGCCAGCAGCCGCTTGGGGACAGGGAATCAGCCCCAGCATTTT
CASSRLGTGNQPQHF
>TRBJ1-2|-|TRBV29-1
TGCAGCGTTGGGGCAAGGGGAGGGGAAAACTATGGCTACACCTTC
CSVGARGGENYGYTF
>TRBJ2-2|-|TRBV19
TGTGCCAGTACCCTGGGGGCAGGCACCGGGGAGCTGTTTTTT
CASTLGAGTGELFF
>TRBJ2-5|TRBD2|TRBV6-6
TGTGCCAGCAGTTACAGCTTTAGCGGGGACTTGAAGACCCAGTACTTC
CASSYSFSGDLKTQYF
>TRBJ2-3|TRBD1|TRBV10-2
TGCGCCAGCAGTGAGACTAAGGGGGCGGCAGATACGCAGTATTTT
CASSETKGAADTQYF
>TRBJ1-3|-|TRBV2
TGTGCCAGCAGTGGGGCCGGAAACACCATATATTTT
CASSGAGNTIYF
>TRBJ2-2|TRBD1|TRBV10-3
TGTGCCATCAGTGACGTTTTAGGGGGCGCGAGCACCGGGGAGCTGTTTTTT
CAISDVLGGASTGELFF
>TRBJ2-1|TRBD1|TRBV2
TGTGCCAGCACCATGGGGACAGGTTCGAATGAGCAGTTCTTC
CASTMGTGSNEQFF
>TRBJ2-1|-|TRBV18
TGTGCCAGCTCACCCAACCGGTACCCCTACAATGAGCAGTTCTTC
CASSPNRYPYNEQFF
>TRBJ2-3|TRBD2|TRBV9
TGTGCCAGCAGCTTTGGACTAGCGGGGGCTAGCACAGATACGCAGTATTTT
CASSFGLAGASTDTQYF
>TRBJ2-2|-|TRBV5-5
TGTGCCAGCAACCTCGAGTTCACCGGGGAGCTGTTTTTT
CASNLEFTGELFF
>TRBJ2-3|TRBD2|TRBV5-6
TGTGCCAGCAGCTTCCTAGCGGGGGGTCCGCTCACAGATACGCAGTATTTT
CASSFLAGGPLTDTQYF
>TRBJ1-2|-|TRBV9
TGTGCCAGCAGCGTAGACGGCAGGGGATACTATGGCTACACCTTC
CASSVDGRGYYGYTF
>TRBJ1-2|-|TRBV10-2
TGCGCCAGTATGGGACTACTGAAGGGCTACACCTTC
CASMGLLKGYTF
>TRBJ1-5|TRBD1|TRBV18
TGTGCCAGCTCACCTACCGGGACAGGGTCGTCGGAGCAGCCCCAGCATTTT
CASSPTGTGSSEQPQHF
>TRBJ1-1|-|TRBV6-1
TGTGCCAGCGGGGCATCAGGGAACACTGAAGCTTTCTTT
CASGASGNTEAFF
>TRBJ1-2|-|TRBV13
TGTGCCAGCAGCCGAACAGGGATTAACTATGGCTACACCTTC
CASSRTGINYGYTF
>TRBJ2-2|-|TRBV6-1
TGTGCCAGCAGTATCCACAGTTCGAACACCGGGGAGCTGTTTTTT
CASSIHSSNTGELFF
>TRBJ1-5|-|TRBV30
TGTGCCTGGAGTGGGAGGACAGTGGGGTTCGGAGGCAATCAGCCCCAGCATTTT
CAWSGRTVGFGGNQPQHF
>TRBJ2-1|-|TRBV5-1
TGCGCCAGCAGCTTGGCCGCAGGTGCGTGGGAGCAGTTCTTC
CASSLAAGAWEQFF
>TRBJ2-2|TRBD1|TRBV10-3
TGTGCCATCAGTGAGTCGAGGGGCCTACGACAGGGTCGGAACACCGGGGAGCTGTTTTTT
CAISESRGLRQGRNTGELFF
>TRBJ1-2|TRBD1|TRBV10-3
TGTGCCATCAACCAGGGGGGTGATGGTGGCTACACCTTC
CAINQGGDGGYTF
>TRBJ2-5|TRBD2|TRBV27
TGTGCCAGCAGTTTTAGCGGGAGAGGCCAAGAGACCCAGTACTTC
CASSFSGRGQETQYF
>TRBJ2-3|-|TRBV12-5
TGTGCTAGTGGCCTTTACTACACAGATACGCAGTATTTT
CASGLYYTDTQYF